Each of the 22 T cell receptor beta chains below was sequenced from the same sample in a study of graft-versus-host responses after intestinal transplantation. Only in-frame clones appear in the TCRdb table, and some are missing; sequencing was by immunoSEQ multiplex PCR. The top ten clones hold approximately 5% of a sample with about 5,500 clones, roughly 29% of them seen once. This specimen consisted of alloreactive CD4+ T cells from a mixed lymphocyte reaction culture, obtained before transplantation. The subset here: CFSE-low proliferating T cells sorted from roughly six-day pre-transplant mixed lymphocyte reaction (GvH or HvG direction). The receptors originated from a human patient who was an organ donor for intestinal transplantation.

The chain is built from TRBV5-6 and TRBJ2-1; no definite D call. CDR3 size: 12 residues. Per germline, CDR1 SGHDT and CDR2 YYEEEE. V lost 4 bases and J lost 7, with 9 bases in between. The CDR3 loop reads CASSLNLNEQFF. The CDR3, as DNA: TGTGCCAGCAGCCTTAACTTAAATGAGCAGTTCTTC. The full variable domain, its missing parts supplied by reference TRBV5-6 and TRBJ2-1, is DAGVTQSPTHLIKTRGQQVTLRCSPKSGHDTVSWYQQALGQGPQFIFQYYEEEERQRGNFPDRFSGHQFPNYSSELNVNALLLGDSALYLCASSLNLNEQFFGPGTRLTVL.

This clone was seen a handful of times. The rearrangement joins TRBV18 to TRBJ1-1; D is unclear. Germline-derived CDR1 and CDR2 are KGHSH and LQKENI. CDR3 length: 13 residues. V gave up 2 bases and J gave up 0 bases, with 4 bases separating them. The CDR3 reads CASSPGMNTEAFF. DNA for the CDR3: TGTGCCAGCTCACCAGGTATGAACACTGAAGCTTTCTTT.

The chain links TRBV5-4 to TRBJ1-1; D remains unclear. Between the trimmed V and J ends, which lost 1 base and 1 base, there was a span of 2 bases. The CDR3 has 12 residues. The germline V gene encodes CDR1 SGHNT and CDR2 YYREEE (reference sequence). In DNA form, the CDR3 reads TGTGCCAGCAGCTTGCAGAACACTGAAGCTTTCTTT. Translating gives CASSLQNTEAFF. Using reference TRBV5-4 and TRBJ1-1 for the parts outside the CDR3, the full variable domain is ETGVTQSPTHLIKTRGQQVTLRCSSQSGHNTVSWYQQALGQGPQFIFQYYREEENGRGNFPPRFSGLQFPNYSSELNVNALELDDSALYLCASSLQNTEAFFGQGTRLTVV.

V usage is TRBV5-4 and J usage is TRBJ2-1, with 7 bases aligning to TRBD2. V was pared by 10 bases and J by 0 bases, with 10 bases of the junction left unmatched. This CDR3 spans 15 amino acids. Germline V gene data show CDR1 as SGHNT and CDR2 as YYREEE (reference sequence). The CDR3 sequence is CAGTSGTSSYNEQFF. The CDR3 DNA follows: TGTGCCGGCACAAGCGGGACGAGCTCCTACAATGAGCAGTTCTTC.

This chain uses TRBV19 with TRBJ1-5; TRBD1 aligns across 8 bases. Germline V gene sequence: CDR1 LNHDA, CDR2 SQIVND (reference sequence). Trimming cost V 4 bases and J 2 bases; bases outside gene matches: 10. The length of the CDR3 is 17 residues. The CDR3 sequence is CASSTQTGVGGNQPQHF. As DNA, the CDR3 is TGTGCCAGTAGTACCCAGACAGGGGTGGGTGGCAATCAGCCCCAGCATTTT.

V and J are TRBV6-1 and TRBJ2-7; D is undetermined. Trimming pared 0 bases from V and 4 bases from J, leaving 22 bases between. This CDR3 has 18 amino acids. Germline CDR1 MNHNS, CDR2 SASEGT. The CDR3 is CASSEASRWGGLPYEQYF. The CDR3 region has the DNA TGTGCCAGCAGTGAAGCTTCGCGGTGGGGTGGCTTGCCATACGAGCAGTACTTC.

The chain is built from TRBV14 and TRBJ2-1; 12 bases align to TRBD2. CDR3 length: 18 amino acids. The J segment lost 9 bases and the V segment lost 2 bases, leaving 14 bases of the junction unmatched. Germline V gene lookup returns CDR1 SGHDN and CDR2 FVKESK. The CDR3 DNA sequence: TGTGCCAGCAGCCAATTTGGGGTCCTAGCGGGGGGGCCGAGTGAGCAGTTCTTC. Translation gives CASSQFGVLAGGPSEQFF.

This clone was seen more than once but under ten times. The CDR3 is CASSQFNYGYTF. CDR3 sequence (DNA): TGTGCCAGCAGCCAATTTAACTATGGCTACACCTTC. The V gene is TRBV14, the J gene TRBJ1-2; D unresolved. The CDR3 totals 12 residues. Trimming stripped 2 bases from V and 1 base from J, with 2 bases between. Germline-derived CDR1 and CDR2 are SGHDN and FVKESK.

The rearrangement links TRBV5-4 to TRBJ1-4; 8 bases map to TRBD1. The CDR3 length is 13 residues. With V trimmed by 1 base and J by 7 bases, 0 bases remained unmatched. Looked up from germline, CDR1 is SGHNT and CDR2 is YYREEE (reference sequence). CDR3: CASSLQGAEKLFF. The CDR3 region has the DNA TGTGCCAGCAGCTTGCAGGGGGCTGAAAAACTGTTTTTT.

To note about this clone: This may be a read error: a much more frequent sequence differs by one nucleotide. This chain links TRBV30 with TRBJ2-7, with 8 nucleotides matching TRBD2. The ends lost 3 bases at V and 3 bases at J; junction bases unmatched: 1. From germline, CDR1 is GTSNPN and CDR2 SVGIG (reference sequence). The length of the CDR3 is 12 residues. CDR3 residues: CAWRSGSYEQYF. The CDR3 DNA reads TGTGCCTGGAGGAGCGGGAGCTACGAGCAGTACTTC.

V and J are TRBV4-1 and TRBJ2-7; no definite D call. The CDR3 consists of 13 residues. In germline, CDR1 is MGHRA, CDR2 YSYEKL. The V end was cut by 3 bases, the J end by 2 bases, with 8 bases between. CDR3 region: CASSQSATYEQYF. For the CDR3, the DNA is TGCGCCAGCAGCCAGTCAGCGACCTACGAGCAGTACTTC.

V usage is TRBV6-6 and J usage is TRBJ1-4; D is undetermined. This CDR3 has 16 residues. The V end lost 1 base, the J end lost 8 bases, and 17 bases lay between the germline ends. Per germline, CDR1 MNHNY and CDR2 SVGAGI (reference sequence). CDR3 bases: TGTGCCAGCAGTTACTTGGGTGTGTCGAGAGAGGAAAAACTGTTTTTT. It encodes CASSYLGVSREEKLFF.

Remarks on this clone: The junction does not match germline at one end; this may be a read error. The J gene is TRBJ2-7, the V gene TRBV28, with TRBD1 identical over 7 bases. CDR1 MDHEN and CDR2 SYDVKM come from the germline V gene. The CDR3 is 13 residues long. The chain's CDR3 is CASRLTGPSEQHF. In DNA form, the CDR3 reads TGTGCCAGCCGCTTGACAGGGCCCTCCGAGCAGCACTTC.

This clone rates as medium-sized. The CDR3 DNA reads as TGTGCCAGCAGTTACAGGGGCTCTGGGGCCAACGTCCTGACTTTC. Protein sequence: CASSYRGSGANVLTF. The J gene is TRBJ2-6, the V gene TRBV6-5; a weak D match, TRBD1 (5 bases). Per germline, CDR1 MNHEY and CDR2 SVGAGI. V was pared by 2 bases and J by 0 bases, with 5 bases between. The CDR3 is 15 residues long.

The V call is TRBV18, the J call TRBJ1-3; no definite D call. V was trimmed by 1 base and J by 8 bases, leaving 12 bases between them. The CDR3 is made up of 14 amino acids. Germline assignment: CDR1 KGHSH and CDR2 LQKENI. Here the CDR3 reads CASSPQGRIYTIYF. CDR3 in DNA: TGTGCCAGCTCACCACAGGGTCGGATATACACCATATATTTT.

V and J are TRBV6-6 and TRBJ2-7, with 8 positions matching TRBD1. Germline lookup yields CDR1 MNHNY and CDR2 SVGAGI (reference sequence). The V gene end was trimmed by 3 bases and the J gene end by 6 bases; junction bases not matched to a gene: 7. The CDR3 is made up of 14 amino acids. The CDR3 nucleotides read TGTGCCAGCAGTTATAGTGGCAGGGGGCGCGAGCAGTACTTC. It specifies CASSYSGRGREQYF.

The J gene is TRBJ2-5, the V gene TRBV6-5; D might be TRBD1 (6 bases). Germline CDR1 MNHEY, CDR2 SVGAGI. CDR3 length equals 12 residues. Trimming took off 6 bases at V and 4 bases at J, with 9 bases between the two ends. The CDR3 loop is CASSFRGETQYF. The CDR3 bases are TGTGCCAGCAGCTTCAGGGGAGAGACCCAGTACTTC.

The chain has TRBV21-1 and TRBJ2-3; the table's TRBD2 call for D was not verified on the DNA. TRBV21-1 is noted as a pseudogene. The length of the CDR3 is 15 residues. CDR3 protein: CASSKKRSFTDTQYF. In DNA form, the CDR3 reads TGTGCCAGCAGCAAAAAGAGGAGCTTCACAGATACGCAGTATTTT.

The chain recombines TRBV5-4 with TRBJ2-3; no clear D. Per the germline V gene, CDR1 is SGHNT and CDR2 is YYREEE (reference sequence). The length of the CDR3 is 14 residues. Trimming shortened V by 2 bases and J by 4 bases, and 11 bases separated the two germline ends. The DNA for the CDR3 is TGTGCCAGCAGCTTCGCCCTAGTCTCAGATACGCAGTATTTT. The encoded protein is CASSFALVSDTQYF.

This clone is classed as large. V gene TRBV6-1 combines with J gene TRBJ2-7; D not resolved. Trimming cost V 7 bases and J 2 bases, with 12 bases left between them. The CDR3 runs 13 residues. Germline CDR1 reads MNHNS; CDR2 reads SASEGT. CDR3: CASTVRVAYEQYF. The CDR3 bases are TGTGCCAGCACCGTCCGGGTCGCCTACGAGCAGTACTTC.

V and J are TRBV4-2 and TRBJ2-7, with D perhaps given as TRBD1 or TRBD2 (5 bases each). The germline gives CDR1 LGHNA, CDR2 YNFKEQ. Deletions cut 2 bases from V and 0 bases from J, with 14 bases between. The CDR3 extends over 16 amino acids. The CDR3 DNA sequence: TGTGCCAGCAGCCAAAGGGGCCGTAGCGACTCCTACGAGCAGTACTTC. Translation gives CASSQRGRSDSYEQYF.

This clone showed up just a few times. The chain has TRBV30 and TRBJ1-6; 10 bases map to TRBD1. The V gene end was trimmed by 0 bases and the J gene end by 9 bases; junction bases not matched to a gene: 2. The CDR3 loop spans 14 amino acids. Per germline, CDR1 GTSNPN and CDR2 SVGIG (reference sequence). CDR3 region: CAWSVRTGGSPLHF. The CDR3 DNA reads as TGTGCCTGGAGTGTACGGACAGGGGGTTCACCCCTCCACTTT. The full variable domain, in which reference TRBV30 and TRBJ1-6 provide the parts outside the CDR3, is SQTIHQWPATLVQPVGSPLSLECTVEGTSNPNLYWYRQAAGRGLQLLFYSVGIGQISSEVPQNLSASRPQDRQFILSSKKLLLSDSGFYLCAWSVRTGGSPLHFGNGTRLTVT.